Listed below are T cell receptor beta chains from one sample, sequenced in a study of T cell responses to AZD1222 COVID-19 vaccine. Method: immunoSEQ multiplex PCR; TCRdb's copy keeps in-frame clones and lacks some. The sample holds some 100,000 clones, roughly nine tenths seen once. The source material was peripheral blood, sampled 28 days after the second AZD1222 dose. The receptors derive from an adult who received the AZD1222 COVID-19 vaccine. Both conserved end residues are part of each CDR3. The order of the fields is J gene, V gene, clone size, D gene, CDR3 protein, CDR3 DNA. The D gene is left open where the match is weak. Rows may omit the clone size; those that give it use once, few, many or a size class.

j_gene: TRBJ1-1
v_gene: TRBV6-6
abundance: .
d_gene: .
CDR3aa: CASSNARIGPAEAFF
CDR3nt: TGTGCCAGCAGTAACGCCCGAATAGGCCCCGCTGAAGCTTTCTTT

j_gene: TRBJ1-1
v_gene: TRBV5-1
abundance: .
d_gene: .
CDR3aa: CASSFFGATEAFF
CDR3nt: TGCGCCAGCAGCTTTTTCGGCGCCACTGAAGCTTTCTTT

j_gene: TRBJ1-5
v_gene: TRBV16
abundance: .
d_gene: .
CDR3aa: CASSQLAGELYSNQPQHF
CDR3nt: TGTGCCAGCAGCCAATTGGCGGGGGAACTTTATAGCAATCAGCCCCAGCATTTT

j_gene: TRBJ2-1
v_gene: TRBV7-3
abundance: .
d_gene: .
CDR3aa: CASSSQGGQGVRNEQFF
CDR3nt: TGTGCCAGCAGCTCCCAAGGGGGGCAGGGTGTAAGGAATGAGCAGTTCTTC

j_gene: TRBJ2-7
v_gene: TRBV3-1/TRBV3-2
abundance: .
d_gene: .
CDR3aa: CASSIGRTKEQYF
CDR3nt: TGTGCCAGCAGCATAGGACGGACCAAGGAGCAGTACTTC

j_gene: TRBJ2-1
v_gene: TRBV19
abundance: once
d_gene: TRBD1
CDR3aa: CASSKDRGAPQPHNEQFF
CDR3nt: TGTGCCAGTAGTAAGGACAGGGGCGCTCCCCAGCCCCACAATGAGCAGTTCTTC

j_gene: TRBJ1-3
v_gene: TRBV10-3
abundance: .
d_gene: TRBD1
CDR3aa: CAIREGTASGNTIYF
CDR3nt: TGTGCCATCAGGGAAGGGACAGCCTCTGGAAACACCATATATTTT

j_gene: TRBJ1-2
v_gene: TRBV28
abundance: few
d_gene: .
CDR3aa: CASSFRSRRLPWGYTF
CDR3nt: TGTGCCAGCAGTTTTCGTAGTAGGCGACTACCTTGGGGCTACACCTTC

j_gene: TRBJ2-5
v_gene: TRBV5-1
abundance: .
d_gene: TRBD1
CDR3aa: CASSSGQPQETQYF
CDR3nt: TGCGCCAGCAGCTCGGGACAGCCTCAAGAGACCCAGTACTTC

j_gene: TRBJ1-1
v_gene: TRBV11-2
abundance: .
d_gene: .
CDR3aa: CASSLDVVNTEAFF
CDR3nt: TGTGCCAGCAGCTTAGATGTGGTGAACACTGAAGCTTTCTTT

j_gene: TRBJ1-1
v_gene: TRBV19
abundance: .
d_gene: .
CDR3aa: CATVEGGDTEAFF
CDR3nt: TGTGCCACCGTGGAAGGGGGGGACACTGAAGCTTTCTTT

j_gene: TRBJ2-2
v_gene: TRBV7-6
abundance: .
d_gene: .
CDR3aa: CATQSDQGSLTGELFF
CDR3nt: TGTGCCACCCAGAGTGATCAGGGATCACTCACCGGGGAGCTGTTTTTT

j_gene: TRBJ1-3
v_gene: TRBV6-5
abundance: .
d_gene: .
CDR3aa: CASQQGTNSGNTIYF
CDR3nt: TGTGCCAGTCAACAGGGAACTAACTCTGGAAACACCATATATTTT

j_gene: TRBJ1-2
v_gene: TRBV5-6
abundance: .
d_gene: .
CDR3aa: CASSLNRQYYGYTF
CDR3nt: TGTGCCAGCAGCTTGAATCGGCAGTACTATGGCTACACCTTC

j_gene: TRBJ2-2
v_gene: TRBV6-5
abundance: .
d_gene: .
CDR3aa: CASSYRTANTGELFF
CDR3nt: TGTGCCAGCAGTTACCGGACGGCGAACACCGGGGAGCTGTTTTTT

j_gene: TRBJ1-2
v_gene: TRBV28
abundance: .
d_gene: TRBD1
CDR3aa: CASSLLGTDYGYTF
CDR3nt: TGTGCCAGCAGCCTTCTCGGGACAGACTATGGCTACACCTTC

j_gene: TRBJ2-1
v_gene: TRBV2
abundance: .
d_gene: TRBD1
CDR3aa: CASSVQGALVNEQFF
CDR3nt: TGTGCCAGCAGTGTACAGGGGGCTCTTGTAAATGAGCAGTTCTTC

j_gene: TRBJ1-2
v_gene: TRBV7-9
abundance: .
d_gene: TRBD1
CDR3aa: CASSLEGTVPYGYTF
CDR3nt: TGTGCCAGCAGCTTAGAAGGGACAGTCCCTTATGGCTACACCTTC

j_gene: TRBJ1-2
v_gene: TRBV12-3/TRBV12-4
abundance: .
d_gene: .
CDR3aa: CASSFVGNGYTF
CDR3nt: TGTGCCAGCAGTTTCGTCGGGAACGGCTACACCTTC

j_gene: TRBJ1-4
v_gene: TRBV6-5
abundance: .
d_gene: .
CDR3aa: CASTGGGADDEKLFF
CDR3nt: TGTGCCAGCACCGGGGGTGGGGCGGACGATGAAAAACTGTTTTTT

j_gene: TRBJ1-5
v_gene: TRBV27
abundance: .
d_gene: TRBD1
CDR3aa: CASMTGNQPQHF
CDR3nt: TGTGCCAGCATGACAGGGAATCAGCCCCAGCATTTT

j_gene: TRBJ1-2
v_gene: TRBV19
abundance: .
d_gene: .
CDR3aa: CASTPGGIRGYTF
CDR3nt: TGTGCCAGTACTCCGGGCGGGATTCGGGGCTACACCTTC

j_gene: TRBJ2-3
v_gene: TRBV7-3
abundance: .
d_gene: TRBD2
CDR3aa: CASSRQAGGRTDTQYF
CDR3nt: TGTGCCAGCAGCCGTCAGGCGGGGGGTCGGACAGATACGCAGTATTTT

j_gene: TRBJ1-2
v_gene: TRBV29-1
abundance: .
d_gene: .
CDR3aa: CSVAEDYGYTF
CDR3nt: TGCAGCGTTGCGGAGGACTATGGCTACACCTTC

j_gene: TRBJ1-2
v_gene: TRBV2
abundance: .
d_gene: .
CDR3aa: CASSEVVLADNYGYTF
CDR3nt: TGTGCCAGCAGTGAAGTGGTGTTGGCTGATAACTATGGCTACACCTTC

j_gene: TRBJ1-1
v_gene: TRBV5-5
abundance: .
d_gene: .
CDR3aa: CASSLVLVPNTEAFF
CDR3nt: TGTGCCAGCAGCTTAGTATTGGTTCCGAACACTGAAGCTTTCTTT

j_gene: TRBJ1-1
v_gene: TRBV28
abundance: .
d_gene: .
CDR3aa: CASSKRGSAAFEAFF
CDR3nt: TGTGCCAGCTCAAAGAGGGGCTCTGCCGCTTTTGAAGCTTTCTTT

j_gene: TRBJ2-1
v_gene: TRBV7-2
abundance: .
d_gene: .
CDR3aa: CASSLEKNPVNEQFF
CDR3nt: TGTGCCAGCAGCTTAGAAAAGAATCCGGTTAATGAGCAGTTCTTC

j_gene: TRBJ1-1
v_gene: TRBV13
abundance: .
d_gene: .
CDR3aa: CASSLVGAGPMNTEAFF
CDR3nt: TGTGCCAGCAGCTTAGTGGGGGCAGGCCCTATGAACACTGAAGCTTTCTTT

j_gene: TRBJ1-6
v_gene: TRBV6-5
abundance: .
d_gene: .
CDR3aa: CASSYAGFDNSPLHF
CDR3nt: TGTGCCAGCAGTTACGCAGGGTTCGATAATTCACCCCTCCACTTT

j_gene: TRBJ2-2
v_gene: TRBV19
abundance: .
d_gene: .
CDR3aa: CASSIGTGSGTGELFF
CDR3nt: TGTGCCAGTAGTATAGGAACGGGGTCTGGCACCGGGGAGCTGTTTTTT